This TCR beta chain is from a study of blood T cell repertoires in COVID-19. The CDR3 is 12 amino acids. Germline V lookup: CDR1 SNHLY, CDR2 FYNNEI. J gave up 6 bases and V 6 bases, and 3 bases lay outside the gene matches. In the authors' workflow: Quantification of nucleated cells was approximated via reference gene primer amplification. Some clones are missing from TCRdb's copy, which holds only in-frame ones; the method was immunoSEQ multiplex PCR. That table is the source of V, J and clone size, and D and trimming were worked out from the DNA. The table lists approximately 210,000 clones, about 85% of them singletons.

Input material: peripheral blood. This chain joins TRBV2 and TRBJ2-7; 9 positions match TRBD1. This TCR derives from an elderly woman with COVID-19, enrolled during active disease. CDR3 amino acids: CASRVDRGEQYV. The CDR3 region has the DNA TGTGCCAGCAGGGTGGACAGGGGCGAGCAGTACGTC.